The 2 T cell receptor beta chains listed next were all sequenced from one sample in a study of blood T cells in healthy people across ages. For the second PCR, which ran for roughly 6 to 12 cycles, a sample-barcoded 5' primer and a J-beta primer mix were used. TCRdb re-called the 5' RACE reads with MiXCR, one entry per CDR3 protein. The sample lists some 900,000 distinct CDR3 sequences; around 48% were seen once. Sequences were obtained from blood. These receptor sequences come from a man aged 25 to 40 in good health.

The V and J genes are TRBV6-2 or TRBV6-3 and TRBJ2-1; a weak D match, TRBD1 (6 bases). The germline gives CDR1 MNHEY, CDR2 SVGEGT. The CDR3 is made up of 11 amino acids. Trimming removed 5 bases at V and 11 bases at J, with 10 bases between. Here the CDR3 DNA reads TGTGCCAGCAGTCAGGGACACAAGCAGTTCTTC. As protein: CASSQGHKQFF.

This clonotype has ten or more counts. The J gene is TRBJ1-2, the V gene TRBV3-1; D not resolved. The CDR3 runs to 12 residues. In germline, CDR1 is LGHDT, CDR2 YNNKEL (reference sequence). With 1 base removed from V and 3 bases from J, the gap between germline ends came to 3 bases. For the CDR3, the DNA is TGTGCCAGCAGCCAAGCGGACTATGGCTACACCTTC. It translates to CASSQADYGYTF.